These 5 T cell receptor beta chains came from one sample sequenced in a study of regulatory T cells in long-lasting Graves disease (dated by TCRdb to about 2021). What this sample's time point label stands for: newly diagnosed GD, antithyroid drugs for less than 3 months. RNA was extracted from PBMCs in TRIzol for both TCR sequencing and RNA sequencing. Library preparation was by multiplex PCR. For sequencing, an Illumina HiSeq 4000 was employed. TCR beta libraries were built with iRepertoire HTBI primers and Arm-PCR amplification of CDR3 regions. In TCRdb, the public reads were trimmed at Q25 with fastp and aligned with MiXCR, with productive beta chains retained. Rows with a matching CDR3 protein are joined into one entry that keeps the most common DNA and genes. The sample contains about 520,000 distinct CDR3 sequences, approximately 12% of them found a single time. Together, the top ten hold more than 8% of the sample.

This sample also belongs to another study, concerning T cells in Graves' hyperthyroidism and ophthalmopathy.

Material: peripheral blood mononuclear cells (PBMCs), obtained at new diagnosis, from a patient treated with antithyroid drugs. Receptors were obtained from a woman in her twenties or thirties with Graves disease. Donor details come from another sample of the same person, matched by shared clones.

The sample holds many counts of this clonotype. The chain couples TRBV6-1 to TRBJ2-7; no definite D call. Germline V gives CDR1 MNHNS, CDR2 SASEGT. The V end lost 5 bases, the J end lost 7 bases, and 15 bases lay between the germline ends. CDR3 length equals 13 residues. The CDR3 coding sequence is TGTGCCAGCAGTCGGGCTGGCGGCTGGGAGCAGTACTTC. It codes for CASSRAGGWEQYF.

There are many counts of this clonotype. This chain links TRBV6-2 or TRBV6-3 with TRBJ2-5; D ambiguous. The CDR3 contains 14 residues. CDR1 MNHEY and CDR2 SVGEGT come from the germline V gene. V lost 0 bases, J lost 1 base, and 6 bases lay in between. CDR3 DNA sequence: TGTGCCAGCAGTTACTCGCAGATCCAAGAGACCCAGTACTTC. Translated, it gives CASSYSQIQETQYF.

This clonotype was seen repeatedly, ten times or more. V gene TRBV11-2 combines with J gene TRBJ2-6; D ambiguous. Germline V gene lookup returns CDR1 SGHAT and CDR2 FQNNGV. V lost 5 bases to trimming and J lost 0 bases, with 11 bases between them. CDR3 length: 16 amino acids. The CDR3 spells CASSRRPDSGANVLTF. CDR3 bases: TGTGCCAGCAGCCGGAGACCGGACTCTGGGGCCAACGTCCTGACTTTC.

Worth noting for this clonotype: A much larger clone sits a single nucleotide away, making a read error possible. The CDR3 reads CSARDHTTDFYEQYF. CDR3 bases: TGCAGTGCTAGAGATCACACGACAGATTTCTACGAGCAGTACTTC. The chain combines TRBV20-1 with TRBJ2-7, with D possibly being TRBD1 (5 bases). V was clipped by 0 bases and J by 3 bases, with 15 bases between them. This CDR3 has 15 amino acids. CDR1 is DFQATT and CDR2 is SNEGSKA in the germline V gene (reference sequence).

This clonotype was recorded once. Only one base separates this from a far larger clonotype, so it likely reflects a read error. This chain uses TRBV7-2 with TRBJ2-1, with TRBD2 identical over 8 bases. CDR3 size: 16 residues. V gave up 2 bases and J gave up 13 bases; unmatched junction bases: 16. Looked up from germline, CDR1 is SGHTA and CDR2 is FQGNSA. The CDR3 reads CASSLRIGGGGETQFF. The CDR3 DNA reads as TGTGCCAGCAGCTTAAGGATCGGGGGGGGTGGAGAGACCCAGTTCTTC.